This T cell receptor beta chain was sequenced in a study of cytomegalovirus exposure and HLA in healthy donors (dated by TCRdb to about 2017). Regarding the study in general: The 550 to 750 repertoires of the first cohort and the 120 validation repertoires were produced on the same platform, according to a later analysis. Besides the first cohort of roughly 640 subjects, a separate validation cohort made up of 95 to 150 different subjects was used. The study aimed to test whether signatures of past pathogen exposure could be identified by cataloging public T cell receptors. The study combined high-throughput TCR immunosequencing, statistical association of individual TCRs with disease status, and machine learning to predict cytomegalovirus infection status.

Donors formed part of the validation cohort, which comprised over a hundred subjects and was distinct from the first cohort of some 700 subjects. Findings and caveats that apply to the study as a whole: A few of the identified cytomegalovirus-associated TCR beta chains were confirmed in vitro to be specific for cytomegalovirus antigens. The classifier was reported to diagnose cytomegalovirus status with high specificity and sensitivity in both the original and validation cohorts. The authors suggested that the approach could potentially be generalized to other disease states and immunological phenotypes. Most TCR sequences were observed very rarely across donors, whereas some public TCRs were present in many individuals. A later analysis had no HLA typing for the validation cohort, so co-occurrence there was scored across all 120 or so repertoires. A total of 150 or so TCR beta chains were listed by the study as associated with cytomegalovirus. A later analysis found that TCRs clustered in the first cohort also tended to co-occur in the approximately 120 validation repertoires, with more than 90% of cluster scores above 0.

The protocol used for the library was the immunoSEQ multiplex PCR assay. As for how the authors treated the data: A statistical classification framework was built for diagnosing cytomegalovirus status from the catalog of TCR beta chain sequences. Drawn from immuneACCESS, this table holds only the in-frame rearrangements with V and J called that TCRdb kept. Clones are partly lost; checked studies trace under half to an unresolved V gene and leave the rest unexplained. V, J and clone size derive from that table, while D and trimming were established from the DNA sequence. The sample includes about 180,000 clones, with more than 75% observed a single time. Roughly 1.3% of the sample is held by the ten biggest clonotypes. Of note for this clone: There is no known antigen for this receptor. There are no base qualities to consult, and no much larger clone falls within one base.

Sequenced: PBMCs. The TCR sequence derives from a woman in her twenties or thirties in good health and CMV-seronegative.

The DNA sequence is TGCGCCAGCAGCCCTTTGTCTAACTATGGCTACACCTTC. Its protein reads: CASSPLSNYGYTF. The chain uses TRBV4-1 and TRBJ1-2, with the D gene uncertain. V gives up 4 bases and J gives up 0 bases, and the segment between their germline ends measures 6 bases. CDR3 length: 13 amino acids, cysteine to phenylalanine. Only the CDR3 DNA is retained, 39 bases long and in frame from the first base. Sequences MGHRA (CDR1) and YSYEKL (CDR2) are obtained from the germline V gene.